The 18 T cell receptor beta chains below all came from one sample that was sequenced in a study of immune evolution from preneoplasia to lung adenocarcinoma. Some clones are missing from TCRdb's copy, which holds only in-frame ones; the method was immunoSEQ multiplex PCR. The repertoire holds a few thousand clones, 75% to 85% seen once, with just over 9% in the top ten. The sample taken for sequencing was FFPE minimally invasive lung adenocarcinoma tissue. The receptors stem from a person aged 60-80 years with lung adenocarcinoma.

CDR3 coding DNA: TGTGCCTGGAGTGTAGGGACTCCTGGCTTGGGGAGATCTACCTACGAGCAGTACTTC. This translates into CAWSVGTPGLGRSTYEQYF. The chain joins TRBV30 to TRBJ2-7; D is possibly TRBD2 (6 bases). The ends were cut back, 0 bases at V and 2 bases at J, with 26 bases in the middle. The CDR3 extends over 19 amino acids. Germline V CDR1 and CDR2: GTSNPN, SVGIG (reference sequence).

This chain uses TRBV12-5 with TRBJ2-3, with unresolved D. The germline V and J ends were trimmed by 2 bases and 2 bases, with 11 bases remaining between them. Germline loops: CDR1 LGHNT, CDR2 FRNRAP. The CDR3 contains 15 residues. CDR3 sequence: CASGLPTESTDTQYF. CDR3 in DNA: TGTGCTAGTGGTTTGCCTACAGAATCCACAGATACGCAGTATTTT. Full variable domain (missing parts from reference TRBV12-5 and TRBJ2-3): DARVTQTPRHKVTEMGQEVTMRCQPILGHNTVFWYRQTMMQGLELLAYFRNRAPLDDSGMPKDRFSAEMPDATLATLKIQPSEPRDSAVYFCASGLPTESTDTQYFGPGTRLTVL.

This clone was detected a few times. The V call is TRBV5-1, the J call TRBJ1-2; 9 bases agree with TRBD1. Germline trimming cut 1 base from V and 10 bases from J; bases unmatched to any gene: 11. Germline V lookup: CDR1 SGHRS, CDR2 YFSETQ. The CDR3 sequence is 15 residues long. The CDR3 DNA is TGCGCCAGCAGCTTGAGTTACGACAGGGGGTATCACTACACCTTC. Its protein product is CASSLSYDRGYHYTF.

The rearrangement joins TRBV5-1 to TRBJ1-3; possible D gene TRBD1, 5 bases. The V end lost 4 bases, the J end lost 0 bases, and 14 bases lay between the germline ends. The CDR3 totals 16 residues. The V gene's germline CDR1 is SGHRS and CDR2 YFSETQ. This chain's CDR3 is CASSNSGGDSGNTIYF. CDR3 bases: TGCGCCAGCAGCAATTCAGGAGGGGACTCTGGAAACACCATATATTTT.

This clone was counted once. The chain couples TRBV28 to TRBJ1-5; no reliable D call. There are 12 residues in the CDR3. V lost 7 bases and J lost 5, with 9 bases in between. Per the germline V gene, CDR1 is MDHEN and CDR2 is SYDVKM. The CDR3 loop reads CASTMWDQPQHF. The CDR3 DNA reads TGTGCCAGCACCATGTGGGATCAGCCCCAGCATTTT.

The chain has TRBV6-1 and TRBJ2-5; D possibly matches TRBD1 or TRBD2 (5 bases each). CDR3 size: 12 residues. V lost 8 bases, J lost 1 base, and 8 bases lay in between. The germline gives CDR1 MNHNS, CDR2 SASEGT. For the CDR3, the DNA is TGTGCCAGCTCGGGACCCCAAGAGACCCAGTACTTC. This sequence encodes CASSGPQETQYF.

The rearrangement uses TRBV28 and TRBJ1-4, with 11 bases lining up with TRBD1. Unmatched junction bases numbered 4, after V lost 4 bases and J lost 6 bases. Germline V gives CDR1 MDHEN, CDR2 SYDVKM. This CDR3 is built from 15 residues. CDR3 DNA sequence: TGTGCCAGCAGTTCCGGACAGGGGGCTTATGAAAAACTGTTTTTT. Encoded protein: CASSSGQGAYEKLFF.

The chain couples TRBV7-8 to TRBJ2-5; TRBD1 matches at 9 bases. This CDR3 comprises 13 residues. Germline CDR1 SGHVS, CDR2 FQNEAQ. Losses at the gene ends were 3 bases for V and 9 bases for J; bases not matched to a gene: 5. The chain's CDR3 is CASSLGQGDSQYF. CDR3 nucleotide sequence: TGTGCCAGCAGCTTGGGACAGGGCGATTCCCAGTACTTC.

The genes are TRBV19 and TRBJ1-5, with 8 positions matching TRBD1. V gave up 5 bases and J gave up 5 bases; unmatched junction bases: 2. The CDR3 sequence is 13 residues long. CDR1 and CDR2 from the germline V gene are LNHDA and SQIVND (reference sequence). Here the CDR3 reads CASSLQGDQPQHF. The CDR3, as DNA: TGTGCCAGTAGTTTACAGGGGGATCAGCCCCAGCATTTT.

This clone has only one observation. The chain couples TRBV30 to TRBJ1-5; D gene unclear. CDR1 and CDR2 (germline): GTSNPN, SVGIG (reference sequence). V was trimmed by 1 base and J by 4 bases, leaving 8 bases between them. CDR3 length: 13 amino acids. The CDR3 coding sequence is TGTGCCTGGAGTGGGGCATTTAATCAGCCCCAGCATTTT. Amino acids: CAWSGAFNQPQHF. Supplemented by reference TRBV30 and TRBJ1-5, the full variable domain reads SQTIHQWPATLVQPVGSPLSLECTVEGTSNPNLYWYRQAAGRGLQLLFYSVGIGQISSEVPQNLSASRPQDRQFILSSKKLLLSDSGFYLCAWSGAFNQPQHFGDGTRLSIL.

J is TRBJ1-5 and V is TRBV11-2; tentatively, D is TRBD1 (6 bases). The CDR3 contains 13 residues. V shed 4 bases and J shed 4 bases, with 8 bases lying between them. Germline V gene sequence: CDR1 SGHAT, CDR2 FQNNGV. CDR3 region: CASSSTGNQPQHF. The DNA of the CDR3 is TGTGCCAGCAGCTCAACAGGGAATCAGCCCCAGCATTTT.

The chain employs TRBV7-2 and TRBJ2-2, with D perhaps TRBD2 (5 bases). CDR3 length equals 14 residues. V lost 1 base and J lost 2, with 5 bases in between. Germline V CDR1 and CDR2: SGHTA, FQGNSA. The CDR3 sequence: CASSLGLNTGELFF. The CDR3 nucleotides are TGTGCCAGCAGCTTAGGACTAAACACCGGGGAGCTGTTTTTT.

The V gene is TRBV23-1, the J gene TRBJ2-2; D is perhaps TRBD1 (6 bases). Being an ORF, TRBV23-1 has a function that is uncertain. Trimming pared 2 bases from V and 8 bases from J, leaving 24 bases between. CDR3 length equals 18 residues. The CDR3 DNA reads as TGCGCCAGCAGTCAACCCGACAGGCTACAAACTAAAATAGGGGAGCTGTTTTTT. Amino acid sequence: CASSQPDRLQTKIGELFF.

The chain is built from TRBV7-2 and TRBJ2-3, with TRBD1 identical over 8 bases. The CDR3 sequence is 16 residues long. Germline V lookup: CDR1 SGHTA, CDR2 FQGNSA. V lost 1 base, J lost 1 base, and 4 bases stayed unmatched. The CDR3 spells CASSLGVTGGTDTQYF. In nucleotides, the CDR3 is TGTGCCAGCAGCTTAGGTGTGACAGGGGGCACAGATACGCAGTATTTT.

The chain couples TRBV4-2 to TRBJ2-5; D is possibly TRBD1 or TRBD2 (5 bases each). Germline assignment: CDR1 LGHNA and CDR2 YNFKEQ. Trimming shortened V by 3 bases and J by 5 bases, and 10 bases separated the two germline ends. The length of the CDR3 is 13 residues. The DNA for the CDR3 is TGTGCCAGCAGCCAGGGGGAAGAGGAGACCCAGTACTTC. It translates to CASSQGEEETQYF.

The chain carries TRBV5-1 and TRBJ2-1; D not resolved. This CDR3 is 15 amino acids long. Trimming took 5 bases from V and 0 from J, leaving 12 bases between them. Germline V lookup: CDR1 SGHRS, CDR2 YFSETQ. CDR3 nucleotide sequence: TGCGCCAGCAGTGGGATCTTGAGCTCCTACAATGAGCAGTTCTTC. Protein product: CASSGILSSYNEQFF.

In regard to this clone: Other DNA sequences in the same sample also yield this CDR3. CDR3 coding DNA: TGCGCCAGCAGCCAAAAGATGGTAGCGGGGAACGGAGAGCTGTTTTTT. Translated: CASSQKMVAGNGELFF. The genes are TRBV4-1 and TRBJ2-2; 8 positions match TRBD2. CDR3 length equals 16 residues. Trimming at V came to 2 bases and at J to 11 bases, leaving 13 bases not matched to a gene. CDR1 and CDR2 (germline): MGHRA, YSYEKL.

The J gene is TRBJ2-4, the V gene TRBV28, with D possibly being TRBD1 (6 bases). The V gene lost 5 bases and the J gene lost 6 bases, with 17 bases spanning the gap. CDR1 and CDR2 from the germline V gene are MDHEN and SYDVKM. The CDR3 length is 15 residues. CDR3 nucleotides: TGTGCCAGCAGTCCCGTTACAGGGATCGGAAACATTCAGTACTTC. It is translated as CASSPVTGIGNIQYF.